One sample yielded the 20 T cell receptor beta chains listed below, sequenced in a study of cytomegalovirus exposure and HLA in healthy donors. A multiplex PCR was run with 60 Vbeta primers and 13 Jbeta primers. Clones were sequenced by immunoSEQ multiplex PCR, and TCRdb holds only the in-frame ones, with some missing. The sample records some 170,000 clones, 80% being singletons. Sequencing was carried out using PBMCs. The receptors derive from a woman between 50 and 59 years old in good health and CMV-seronegative.

The chain combines TRBV19 with TRBJ2-7; 12 nucleotides agree with TRBD1. J lost 7 bases, V lost 3 bases, and 7 bases had no gene match. This CDR3 has 15 residues. Germline loops: CDR1 LNHDA, CDR2 SQIVND (reference sequence). The CDR3 coding sequence is TGTGCCAGTAGTATGGTGGGACAGGGGGCTTGGGAGCAGTACTTC. Protein sequence: CASSMVGQGAWEQYF.

The genes are TRBV7-9 and TRBJ2-2; possibly TRBD1 for D (6 bases). Per germline, CDR1 SEHNR and CDR2 FQNEAQ (reference sequence). The CDR3 runs 16 residues. Deletions cut 1 base from V and 2 bases from J, with 11 bases between. Here the CDR3 reads CASSLGWTVNTGELFF. For the CDR3, the DNA is TGTGCCAGCAGCTTAGGTTGGACAGTTAACACCGGGGAGCTGTTTTTT.

The chain employs TRBV2 and TRBJ1-5, with TRBD1 matching 9 bases. The CDR3 is 16 amino acids. Losses at the gene ends were 6 bases for V and 3 bases for J; bases not matched to a gene: 9. Germline V CDR1 and CDR2: SNHLY, FYNNEI. The CDR3 protein is CASSPQGARANQPQHF. The DNA of the CDR3 is TGTGCCAGCAGCCCACAGGGGGCCCGAGCCAATCAGCCCCAGCATTTT. The variable domain in full, completed from reference TRBV2 and TRBJ1-5, reads EPEVTQTPSHQVTQMGQEVILRCVPISNHLYFYWYRQILGQKVEFLVSFYNNEISEKSEIFDDQFSVERPDGSNFTLKIRSTKLEDSAMYFCASSPQGARANQPQHFGDGTRLSIL.

V and J are TRBV15 and TRBJ2-7; maybe TRBD1 (6 bases). The CDR3 is 16 residues long. V was cut by 3 bases and J by 3 bases, with 18 bases left in between. Per the germline V gene, CDR1 is LNHNV and CDR2 is YYDKDF (reference sequence). CDR3 amino acids: CATSSGQPPVIYEQYF. The CDR3 DNA reads TGTGCCACCAGCAGCGGACAGCCTCCGGTCATCTACGAGCAGTACTTC.

The chain carries TRBV4-3 and TRBJ2-7; TRBD2 aligns across 11 bases. The CDR3 spans 15 residues. With 4 bases clipped from V and 6 bases from J, the junction kept 8 bases outside the gene matches. Germline V CDR1 and CDR2: LGHNA, YSLEER. The CDR3 loop reads CASSRGTSGVGEQYF. The CDR3 DNA is TGCGCCAGCAGCCGGGGGACTAGCGGCGTGGGCGAGCAGTACTTC.

This chain uses TRBV28 with TRBJ1-5, with D perhaps matching TRBD1 (6 bases). Germline assignment: CDR1 MDHEN and CDR2 SYDVKM. V shed 5 bases and J shed 2 bases, with 16 bases lying between them. The CDR3 covers 16 residues. The CDR3 here is CASSPVQGTRNQPQHF. The CDR3 DNA follows: TGTGCCAGCAGTCCCGTACAGGGAACCCGCAATCAGCCCCAGCATTTT. Supplemented by reference TRBV28 and TRBJ1-5, the full variable domain reads DVKVTQSSRYLVKRTGEKVFLECVQDMDHENMFWYRQDPGLGLRLIYFSYDVKMKEKGDIPEGYSVSREKKERFSLILESASTNQTSMYLCASSPVQGTRNQPQHFGDGTRLSIL.

This clone was counted only a few times. The V and J genes are TRBV4-3 and TRBJ2-3; 9 nucleotides align to TRBD2. This CDR3 has 16 residues. In germline, CDR1 is LGHNA, CDR2 YSLEER. Trimming took 3 bases from V and 7 from J; bases not matched to a gene: 11. The CDR3: CASSQNRAGGVHTQYF. DNA of the CDR3: TGCGCCAGCAGCCAGAATAGGGCGGGGGGGGTACATACGCAGTATTTT.

The chain has TRBV7-9 and TRBJ2-3; the D gene is possibly TRBD2 (6 bases). The V and J ends lost 3 bases and 5 bases respectively, with 12 bases between them. Germline V lookup: CDR1 SEHNR, CDR2 FQNEAQ (reference sequence). CDR3 length: 14 residues. The CDR3 loop is CASSLVGGIDTQYF. The CDR3 region has the DNA TGTGCCAGCAGCTTGGTGGGGGGTATAGATACGCAGTATTTT.

J is TRBJ2-7 and V is TRBV4-2; D gene unclear. This CDR3 has 15 amino acids. V was shortened by 2 bases and J by 5 bases, with 16 bases between the two germline ends. Germline CDR1 LGHNA, CDR2 YNFKEQ. CDR3 sequence: CASSQLHAGPNEQYF. The DNA for the CDR3 is TGTGCCAGCAGCCAATTACACGCAGGTCCTAACGAGCAGTACTTC.

This rearrangement joins TRBV5-1 to TRBJ2-1, with D uncertain. The ends were cut back, 0 bases at V and 5 bases at J, with 6 bases in the middle. CDR1 and CDR2 from the germline V gene are SGHRS and YFSETQ. The CDR3 length is 13 residues. The CDR3 reads CASSLVIDNEQFF. CDR3 coding DNA: TGCGCCAGCAGCTTGGTTATTGACAATGAGCAGTTCTTC.

This sequence joins TRBV18 and TRBJ2-1, with 9 bases that match TRBD1. Germline V gives CDR1 KGHSH, CDR2 LQKENI. This CDR3 region has 15 residues. With V trimmed by 5 bases and J by 3 bases, 5 bases remained unmatched. The CDR3 region is CASSGGTGIYNEQFF. DNA for the CDR3: TGTGCCAGCTCAGGGGGGACAGGGATCTACAATGAGCAGTTCTTC.

The sample holds one count of this clone. This chain uses TRBV18 with TRBJ2-3, with D possibly TRBD1 on 6 matching bases. Germline lookup yields CDR1 KGHSH and CDR2 LQKENI. Trimming left V 3 bases short and J 4 bases short, with 23 bases between. CDR3 length: 18 residues. The CDR3 DNA reads as TGTGCCAGCTCACCCTTGCAGCTCACAGGGTTGATGTCAGATACGCAGTATTTT. Protein sequence: CASSPLQLTGLMSDTQYF. The full variable domain, in which reference TRBV18 and TRBJ2-3 provide the parts outside the CDR3, is NAGVMQNPRHLVRRRGQEARLRCSPMKGHSHVYWYRQLPEEGLKFMVYLQKENIIDESGMPKERFSAEFPKEGPSILRIQQVVRGDSAAYFCASSPLQLTGLMSDTQYFGPGTRLTVL.

CDR3 DNA: TGTGCCAGCAGCTTGGACAGTGGTTTTGACACCAAAAACATTCAGTACTTC. Its translation is CASSLDSGFDTKNIQYF. The rearrangement uses TRBV5-4 and TRBJ2-4; no clear D gene. The CDR3 runs 17 residues. V lost 0 bases to trimming and J lost 2 bases, with 15 bases between them. Germline CDR1 is SGHNT and CDR2 is YYREEE (reference sequence).

This clone was detected only a few times. The V gene is TRBV5-4, the J gene TRBJ1-1, with TRBD1 matching 7 bases. This CDR3 spans 13 amino acids. From germline, CDR1 is SGHNT and CDR2 YYREEE (reference sequence). The trim removed 5 bases at V and 1 base at J, leaving 2 bases unmatched. The CDR3 DNA sequence: TGTGCCAGCAGTGGGACAGCGAACACTGAAGCTTTCTTT. It yields the protein CASSGTANTEAFF.

V and J are TRBV4-2 and TRBJ2-3; 8 positions match TRBD2. Germline V lookup: CDR1 LGHNA, CDR2 YNFKEQ. This CDR3 has 14 amino acids. The junction had 1 base not matched to a gene; V was cut back by 1 base and J by 4 bases. In DNA form, the CDR3 reads TGTGCCAGCAGCCAAGCGGGGGGGGCAGATACGCAGTATTTT. Translating it yields CASSQAGGADTQYF.

V is TRBV7-2 and J is TRBJ2-1, with 7 bases identical to TRBD2. Looked up from germline, CDR1 is SGHTA and CDR2 is FQGNSA. The CDR3 runs 16 residues. Unmatched junction bases numbered 12, after V lost 5 bases and J lost 5 bases. For the CDR3, the DNA is TGTGCCAGCAGCCCCAGTGAGGCTAGCGGAGACAATGAGCAGTTCTTC. It translates to CASSPSEASGDNEQFF.

This chain uses TRBV28 with TRBJ1-1; no reliable D call. Per germline, CDR1 MDHEN and CDR2 SYDVKM. V was pared by 6 bases and J by 9 bases, with 26 bases between. The CDR3 contains 16 residues. The CDR3 coding sequence is TGTGCCAGCAGCTTACTCAACCTATGGATGGAGCAAAAAGCTTTCTTT. It codes for CASSLLNLWMEQKAFF.

This rearrangement joins TRBV19 to TRBJ2-5; TRBD2 aligns across 7 bases. Near its end, the DNA agrees better with TRBJ2-7, so the J call may be wrong. The CDR3 covers 16 residues. CDR1 and CDR2 (germline): LNHDA, SQIVND (reference sequence). In DNA, the CDR3 is TGTGCCAGTAGTATAGGGGAGGGGCAGGGAAGCAGCGAGCAGTACTTC. Translated: CASSIGEGQGSSEQYF.

The rearrangement links TRBV28 to TRBJ2-1; TRBD1 matches 7 bases. Germline CDR1 is MDHEN and CDR2 is SYDVKM. This CDR3 region has 15 residues. Unmatched junction bases numbered 5, after V lost 2 bases and J lost 4 bases. CDR3 sequence: CASSLNRGIYNEQFF. CDR3 DNA: TGTGCCAGCAGTTTAAACAGGGGCATTTACAATGAGCAGTTCTTC.

This chain uses TRBV10-3 with TRBJ1-5, with D possibly TRBD1 on 6 matching bases. This CDR3 is 13 amino acids long. The germline gives CDR1 ENHRY, CDR2 SYGVKD. With 6 bases removed from V and 1 base from J, the gap between germline ends came to 7 bases. CDR3 in DNA: TGTGCCATCAGCGACAGGAGCAATCAGCCCCAGCATTTT. This sequence encodes CAISDRSNQPQHF.